These T cell receptor beta chains were read from a single sample in a study of blood T cell repertoires in COVID-19. Sequenced by immunoSEQ multiplex PCR; TCRdb stores in-frame clones only, minus some. The sample shows around 320,000 clones, roughly 85% of them seen only once. The sequencing input was peripheral blood. These receptors were collected from a human donor in a cohort sampled during active COVID-19. The CDR3 runs from the conserved cysteine through the conserved F or W. The order of the fields is D gene, clone size, V gene, J gene, CDR3 DNA, CDR3 protein. D genes are given only for firm matches. Not every row has a clone size; where given, it reads once, few, many or a size class.

TRBD1	.	TRBV19	TRBJ1-2	TGTGCCAGTAGTGCGTTGACAGGGGGCTACTATGGCTACACCTTC	CASSALTGGYYGYTF
.	.	TRBV14	TRBJ2-3	TGTGCCAGCAGCCGTAACACAGATACGCAGTATTTT	CASSRNTDTQYF
.	.	TRBV4-1	TRBJ2-6	TGCGCCAGCAGCCAGCGCAGGGCGTCTGGGGCCAACGTCCTGACTTTC	CASSQRRASGANVLTF
TRBD1	.	TRBV7-3	TRBJ1-5	TGTGCCAGCAGCGCGACAGGGGGCGGGCATCAGCCCCAGCATTTT	CASSATGGGHQPQHF
TRBD1	.	TRBV7-9	TRBJ2-7	TGTGCCAGCAGCTTAAGAGAGGGACAGGACTACGAGCAGTACTTC	CASSLREGQDYEQYF
TRBD2	.	TRBV18	TRBJ2-3	TGTGCCAGCTCCCCTCCGGGACTAGCGCCTCCTAGCACAGATACGCAGTATTTT	CASSPPGLAPPSTDTQYF
TRBD2	.	TRBV5-1	TRBJ2-2	TGCGCCAGCAGCTTGGTACTAGCGGGTATCTTCACCGGGGAGCTGTTTTTT	CASSLVLAGIFTGELFF
.	.	TRBV21-1	TRBJ1-5	TGTGCCAGCAGTAAAGATGGGCCCTGGATGAGGGCGCCCCAGCATTTT	CASSKDGPWMRAPQHF
TRBD1	once	TRBV6-4	TRBJ1-4	TGTGCCAGCTTGCGGTACAGGGGACGAAATGAAAAACTGTTTTTT	CASLRYRGRNEKLFF
.	.	TRBV6-5	TRBJ1-6	TGTGCCAGCAGAAAGACAGCAAATTCACCCCTCCACTTT	CASRKTANSPLHF
.	.	TRBV19	TRBJ2-6	TGTGCCAGTCTTAGATCTGGGGCCAACGTCCTGACTTTC	CASLRSGANVLTF
TRBD2	once	TRBV3-1/TRBV3-2	TRBJ2-3	TGTGCCAGCAGCCGAGAGCGGACTAGCGGGGGCGTCTTCACAGATACGCAGTATTTT	CASSRERTSGGVFTDTQYF
.	few	TRBV6-5	TRBJ1-5	TGTGCCAGCAGCGTCACCGGGACAATGAGTCAGCCCCAGCATTTT	CASSVTGTMSQPQHF
.	.	TRBV6-5	TRBJ2-3	TGTGCCAGCAGGTCTGAACAGGGAGGGCCAGATACGCAGTATTTT	CASRSEQGGPDTQYF
.	few	TRBV7-9	TRBJ1-6	TGTGCCAGCAGCCCCCGAGCCGGGAGGGCTCGGAGTTCACCCCTCCACTTT	CASSPRAGRARSSPLHF
.	.	TRBV9	TRBJ1-1	TGTGCCAGCAGCTCAACGGGAGGGTCTCGAATTGAAGCTTTCTTT	CASSSTGGSRIEAFF
.	.	TRBV6-6	TRBJ1-2	TGTGCCAGCAGTTACTCGGAGGGAAACTATGGCTACACCTTC	CASSYSEGNYGYTF
.	once	TRBV7-9	TRBJ2-1	TGTGCCAGCAGCTTATTTCAGGGGTCGGATGAGCAGTTCTTC	CASSLFQGSDEQFF
.	few	TRBV7-9	TRBJ2-1	TGTGCCAGCAGCACAGGCCCCAACAATGAGCAGTTCTTC	CASSTGPNNEQFF
TRBD2	.	TRBV2	TRBJ2-6	TGTGCCAGCAGTGAATGGGGGGGACCCTCTGGGGCCAACGTCCTGACTTTC	CASSEWGGPSGANVLTF
.	.	TRBV30	TRBJ2-4	TGTGCCTGGAGTAGGATGGAGCGCAAAAACATTCAGTACTTC	CAWSRMERKNIQYF
TRBD1	.	TRBV4-1	TRBJ2-7	TGCGCCAGCAGCCAAGGGGAGACAGGGGGCATCTCCTACGAGCAGTACTTC	CASSQGETGGISYEQYF